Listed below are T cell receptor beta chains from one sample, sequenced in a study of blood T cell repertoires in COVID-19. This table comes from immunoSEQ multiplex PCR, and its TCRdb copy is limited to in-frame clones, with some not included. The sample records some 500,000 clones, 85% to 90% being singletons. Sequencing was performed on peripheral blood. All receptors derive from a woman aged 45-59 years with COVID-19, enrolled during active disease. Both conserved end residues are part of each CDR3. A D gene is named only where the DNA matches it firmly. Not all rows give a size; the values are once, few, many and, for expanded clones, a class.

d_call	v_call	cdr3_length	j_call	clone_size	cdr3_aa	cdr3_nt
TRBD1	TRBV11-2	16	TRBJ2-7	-	CASSLEGDRGPYEQYF	TGTGCCAGCAGCTTAGAAGGGGACAGGGGACCCTACGAGCAGTACTTC
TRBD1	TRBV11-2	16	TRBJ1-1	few	CASSPRIQGATTEAFF	TGTGCCAGCAGCCCCCGAATACAGGGGGCTACCACTGAAGCTTTCTTT
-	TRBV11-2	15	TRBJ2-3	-	CASSLGGFPTDTQYF	TGTGCCAGCAGCTTAGGCGGGTTTCCCACAGATACGCAGTATTTT
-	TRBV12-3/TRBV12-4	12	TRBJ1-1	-	CASSLNGAEAFF	TGTGCCAGCAGTTTAAACGGGGCTGAAGCTTTCTTT
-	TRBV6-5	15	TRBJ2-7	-	CASKPSSRKAEEQYF	TGTGCCAGCAAACCTAGCTCGAGGAAGGCGGAAGAGCAGTACTTC
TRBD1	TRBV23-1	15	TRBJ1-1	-	CASSQTGQVNTEAFF	TGCGCCAGCAGTCAAACTGGACAGGTTAACACTGAAGCTTTCTTT
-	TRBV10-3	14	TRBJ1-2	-	CAISESHSNYGYTF	TGTGCCATCAGTGAGAGTCACAGCAATTATGGCTACACCTTC
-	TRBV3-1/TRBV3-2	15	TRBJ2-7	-	CASSPQGFLSYEQYF	TGTGCCAGCAGCCCCCAGGGATTTCTCTCCTACGAGCAGTACTTC
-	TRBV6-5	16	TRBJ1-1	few	CASSLMDSHLNTEAFF	TGTGCCAGCAGTTTAATGGACAGCCACCTCAACACTGAAGCTTTCTTT
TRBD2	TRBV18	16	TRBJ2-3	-	CASSPSAGVNTDTQYF	TGTGCCAGCTCCCCCTCTGCGGGGGTTAACACAGATACGCAGTATTTT
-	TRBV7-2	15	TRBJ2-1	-	CASSPHPDNDNEQFF	TGTGCCAGCAGCCCTCATCCGGACAACGACAATGAGCAGTTCTTC
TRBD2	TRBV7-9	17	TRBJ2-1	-	CASSLAGGSGGAREQFF	TGTGCCAGCAGCTTAGCGGGCGGTAGCGGGGGGGCCCGAGAGCAGTTCTTC
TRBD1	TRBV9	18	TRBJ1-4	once	CASSATGTGAHPNEKLFF	TGTGCCAGCAGCGCGACCGGGACAGGGGCCCACCCGAATGAAAAACTGTTTTTT
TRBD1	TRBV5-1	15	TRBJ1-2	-	CASSEGQGANYGYTF	TGCGCCAGCAGCGAGGGACAGGGAGCTAACTATGGCTACACCTTC
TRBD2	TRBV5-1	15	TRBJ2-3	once	CASSPGGQGTDTQYF	TGCGCCAGCAGCCCGGGGGGGCAGGGCACAGATACGCAGTATTTT
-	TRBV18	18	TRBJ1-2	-	CASSPTYGQGISNYGYTF	TGTGCCAGCTCACCGACATACGGACAAGGCATTAGTAACTATGGCTACACCTTC
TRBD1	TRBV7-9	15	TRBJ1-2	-	CASSLGQGGRNGYTF	TGTGCCAGCAGCCTCGGACAGGGAGGGCGGAATGGCTACACCTTC
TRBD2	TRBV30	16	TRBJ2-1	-	CAWSDFVSGGPNEQFF	TGTGCCTGGAGTGACTTTGTTTCGGGGGGGCCCAATGAGCAGTTCTTC
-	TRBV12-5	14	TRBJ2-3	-	CASGPFVSTDTQYF	TGTGCTAGTGGCCCCTTCGTTAGCACAGATACGCAGTATTTT
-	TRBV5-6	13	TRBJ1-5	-	CASSFGVYQPQHF	TGTGCCAGCAGTTTCGGGGTGTATCAGCCCCAGCATTTT
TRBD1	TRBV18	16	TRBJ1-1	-	CASSPTRDRGGTEAFF	TGTGCCAGCTCACCTACCCGGGACAGGGGAGGCACTGAAGCTTTCTTT
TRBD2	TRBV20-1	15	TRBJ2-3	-	CSASGGRLGTDTQYF	TGCAGTGCTAGTGGCGGGAGGCTGGGAACAGATACGCAGTATTTT
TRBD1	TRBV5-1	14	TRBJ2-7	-	CASSLGDSSYEQYF	TGCGCCAGCAGCTTGGGGGACAGCTCCTACGAGCAGTACTTC